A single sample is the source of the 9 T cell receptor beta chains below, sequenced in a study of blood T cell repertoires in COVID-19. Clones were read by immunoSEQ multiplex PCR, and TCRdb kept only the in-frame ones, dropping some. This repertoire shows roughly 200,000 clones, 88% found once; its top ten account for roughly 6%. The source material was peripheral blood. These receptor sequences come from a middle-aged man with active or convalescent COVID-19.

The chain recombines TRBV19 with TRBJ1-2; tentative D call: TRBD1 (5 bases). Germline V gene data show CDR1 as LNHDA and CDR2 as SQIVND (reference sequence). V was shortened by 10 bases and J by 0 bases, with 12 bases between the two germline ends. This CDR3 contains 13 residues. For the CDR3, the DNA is TGTGCCACCTCCGGGGGGACTAACTATGGCTACACCTTC. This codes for CATSGGTNYGYTF.

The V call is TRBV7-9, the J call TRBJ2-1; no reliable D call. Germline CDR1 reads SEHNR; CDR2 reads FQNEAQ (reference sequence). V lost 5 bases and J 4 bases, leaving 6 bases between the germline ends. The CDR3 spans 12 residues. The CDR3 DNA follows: TGTGCCAGCAGCACCACATACAATGAGCAGTTCTTC. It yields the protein CASSTTYNEQFF.

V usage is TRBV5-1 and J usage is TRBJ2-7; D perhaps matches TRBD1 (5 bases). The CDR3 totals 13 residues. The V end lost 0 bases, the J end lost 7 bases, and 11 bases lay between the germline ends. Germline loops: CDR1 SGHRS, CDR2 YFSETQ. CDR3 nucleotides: TGCGCCAGCAGCTTGGGGCAGGGCACGGAGCAGTACTTC. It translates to CASSLGQGTEQYF.

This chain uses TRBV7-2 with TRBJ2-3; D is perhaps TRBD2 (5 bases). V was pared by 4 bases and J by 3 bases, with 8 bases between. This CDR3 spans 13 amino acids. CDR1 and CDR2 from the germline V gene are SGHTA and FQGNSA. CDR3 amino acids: CASSYRTTDTQYF. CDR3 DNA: TGTGCCAGCAGCTACCGGACTACAGATACGCAGTATTTT.

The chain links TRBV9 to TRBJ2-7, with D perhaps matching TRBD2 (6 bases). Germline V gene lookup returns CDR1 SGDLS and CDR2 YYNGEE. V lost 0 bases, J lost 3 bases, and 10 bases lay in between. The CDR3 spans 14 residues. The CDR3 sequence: CASSVAVGGYEQYF. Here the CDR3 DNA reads TGTGCCAGCAGCGTAGCTGTGGGGGGCTACGAGCAGTACTTC.

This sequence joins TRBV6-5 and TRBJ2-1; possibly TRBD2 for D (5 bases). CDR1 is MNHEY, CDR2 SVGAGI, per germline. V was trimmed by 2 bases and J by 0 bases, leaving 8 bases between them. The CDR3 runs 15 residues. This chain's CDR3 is CASSYLGSSYNEQFF. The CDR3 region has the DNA TGTGCCAGCAGTTACCTGGGGAGCTCCTACAATGAGCAGTTCTTC.

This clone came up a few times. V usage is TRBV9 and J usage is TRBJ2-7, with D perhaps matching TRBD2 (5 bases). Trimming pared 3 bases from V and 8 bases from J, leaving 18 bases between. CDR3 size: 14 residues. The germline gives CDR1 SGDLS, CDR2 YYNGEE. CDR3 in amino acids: CASSETGRAEKQYF. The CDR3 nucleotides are TGTGCCAGCAGCGAGACGGGGAGAGCGGAGAAGCAGTACTTC.

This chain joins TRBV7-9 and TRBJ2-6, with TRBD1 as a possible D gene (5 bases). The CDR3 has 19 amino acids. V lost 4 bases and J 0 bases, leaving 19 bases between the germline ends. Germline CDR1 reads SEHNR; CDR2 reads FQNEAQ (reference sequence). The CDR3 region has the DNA TGTGCCAGCAGCTCCACTATGTCGGACGACAGCTCTGGGGCCAACGTCCTGACTTTC. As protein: CASSSTMSDDSSGANVLTF.

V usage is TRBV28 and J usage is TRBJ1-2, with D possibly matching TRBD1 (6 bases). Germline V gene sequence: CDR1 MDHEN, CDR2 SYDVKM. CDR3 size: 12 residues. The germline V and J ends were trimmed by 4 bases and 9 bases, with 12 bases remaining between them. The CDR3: CASSSNRVRYTF. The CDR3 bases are TGTGCCAGCAGTTCAAACAGGGTCCGCTACACCTTC.